This T cell receptor beta chain was recorded in a study of spatial heterogeneity in lung cancer. Study-level background: Each time, sequencing found more beta-chain sequences than alpha-chain sequences. The average count in raw reads for each unique TCR and UMI combination exceeded 8.5 appearances.

Concerning this clonotype itself: Germline and junction disagree at one end, which may indicate a read error. In a library made to pick up alpha chains, this beta chain is a stray read with a size that means little.

Time point meaning: sample taken at primary tumor resection. Whole RNA came from tumor, nontumor lung or frozen PBMC and was sequenced without being sorted. The cohort: some 70 early-stage, untreated non-small cell lung cancer patients. The CDR3 runs to 13 residues. CDR1 SGHTA and CDR2 FQGNSA come from the germline V gene. A distinct unique molecular identifier was carried by each TCR cDNA molecule. Each CDR3 protein gets one entry after TCRdb re-called the 5' RACE reads with MiXCR. Of approximately 12,000 distinct CDR3 sequences listed, roughly 6.4% are singletons. Sample: normal lung tissue next to the tumor, taken at surgery. The chain links TRBV7-2 to TRBJ1-2, with 11 bases matching TRBD1. This receptor was taken from a male donor with early-stage non-small cell lung cancer. Here the CDR3 reads CASSLGTGGRLSF. For the CDR3, the DNA is TGTGCCAGCAGCTTAGGGACAGGGGGCCGATTGTCCTTC.